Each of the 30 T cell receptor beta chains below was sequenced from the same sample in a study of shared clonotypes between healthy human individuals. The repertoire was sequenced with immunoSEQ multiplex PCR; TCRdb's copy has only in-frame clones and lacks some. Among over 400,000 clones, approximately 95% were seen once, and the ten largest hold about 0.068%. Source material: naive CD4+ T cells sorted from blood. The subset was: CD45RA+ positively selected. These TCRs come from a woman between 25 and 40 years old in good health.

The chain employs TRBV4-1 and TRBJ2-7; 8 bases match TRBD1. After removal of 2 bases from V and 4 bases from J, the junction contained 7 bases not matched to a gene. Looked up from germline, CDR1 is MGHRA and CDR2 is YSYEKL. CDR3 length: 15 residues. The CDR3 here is CASSQMTGVIYEQYF. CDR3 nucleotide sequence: TGCGCCAGCAGCCAAATGACAGGGGTGATTTACGAGCAGTACTTC.

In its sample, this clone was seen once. In DNA, the CDR3 is TGTGCCAGCAGTTTACCCCGGGGGTCCCCCTACGAGCAGTACTTC. Its protein is CASSLPRGSPYEQYF. The J gene is TRBJ2-7, the V gene TRBV28; D is possibly TRBD2 (6 bases). V lost 2 bases to trimming and J lost 2 bases, with 13 bases between them. The CDR3 extends over 15 amino acids. Germline CDR1 reads MDHEN; CDR2 reads SYDVKM.

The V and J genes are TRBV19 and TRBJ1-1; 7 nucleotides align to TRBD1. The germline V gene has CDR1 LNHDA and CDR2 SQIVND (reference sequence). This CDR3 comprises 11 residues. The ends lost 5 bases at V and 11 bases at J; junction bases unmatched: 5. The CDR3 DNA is TGTGCCAGTAGTTTACAGGGGTTGGCTTTCTTT. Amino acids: CASSLQGLAFF.

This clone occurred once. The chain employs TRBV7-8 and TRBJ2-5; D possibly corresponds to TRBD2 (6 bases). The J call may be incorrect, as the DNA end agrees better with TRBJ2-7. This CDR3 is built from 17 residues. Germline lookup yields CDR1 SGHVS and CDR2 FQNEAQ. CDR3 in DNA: TGTGCCAGCAGTCCTCCTACGGGTGCGGGATTGGACTACGAGCAGTACTTC. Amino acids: CASSPPTGAGLDYEQYF.

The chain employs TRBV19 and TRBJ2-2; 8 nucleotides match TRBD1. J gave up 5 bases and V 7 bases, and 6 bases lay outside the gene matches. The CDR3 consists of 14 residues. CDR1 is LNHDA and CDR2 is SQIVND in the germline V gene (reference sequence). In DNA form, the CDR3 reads TGTGCCAGTACCCAGGGGGCCAGGACCGGGGAGCTGTTTTTT. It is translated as CASTQGARTGELFF.

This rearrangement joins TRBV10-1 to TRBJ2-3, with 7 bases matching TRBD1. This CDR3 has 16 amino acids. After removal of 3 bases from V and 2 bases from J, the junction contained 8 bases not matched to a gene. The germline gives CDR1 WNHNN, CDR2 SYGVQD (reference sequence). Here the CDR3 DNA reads TGCGCCAGCAGTGAACCGGGACAGACTAACACAGATACGCAGTATTTT. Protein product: CASSEPGQTNTDTQYF.

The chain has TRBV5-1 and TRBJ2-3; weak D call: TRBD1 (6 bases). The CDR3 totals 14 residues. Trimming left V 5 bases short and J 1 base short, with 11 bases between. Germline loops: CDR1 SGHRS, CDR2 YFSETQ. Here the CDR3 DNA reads TGCGCCAGCAGTACAGGGCCGGGCACAGATACGCAGTATTTT. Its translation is CASSTGPGTDTQYF.

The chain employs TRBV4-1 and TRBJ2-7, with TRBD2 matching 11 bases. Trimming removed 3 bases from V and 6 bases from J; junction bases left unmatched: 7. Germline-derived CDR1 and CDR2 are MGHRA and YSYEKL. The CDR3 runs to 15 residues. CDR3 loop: CASSHSTSGSREQYF. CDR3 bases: TGCGCCAGCAGCCATTCAACTAGCGGGAGTCGCGAGCAGTACTTC.

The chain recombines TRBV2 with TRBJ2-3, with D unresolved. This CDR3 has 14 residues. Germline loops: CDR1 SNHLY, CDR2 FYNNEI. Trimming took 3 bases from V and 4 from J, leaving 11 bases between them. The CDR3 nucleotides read TGTGCCAGCAGTGAGAGGATTGGTCCAGATACGCAGTATTTT. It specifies CASSERIGPDTQYF.

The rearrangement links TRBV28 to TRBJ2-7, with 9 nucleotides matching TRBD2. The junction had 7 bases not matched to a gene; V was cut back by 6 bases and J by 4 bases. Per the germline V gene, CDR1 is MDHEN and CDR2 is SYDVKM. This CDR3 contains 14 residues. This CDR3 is CASSLLAGYYEQYF. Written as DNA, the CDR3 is TGTGCCAGCAGCCTTCTAGCGGGATATTACGAGCAGTACTTC.

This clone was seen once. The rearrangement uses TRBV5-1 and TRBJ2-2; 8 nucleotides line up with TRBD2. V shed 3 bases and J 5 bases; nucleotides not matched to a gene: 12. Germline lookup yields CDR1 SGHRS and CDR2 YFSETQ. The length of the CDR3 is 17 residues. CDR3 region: CASSWGGSGIGTGELFF. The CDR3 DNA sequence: TGCGCCAGCAGCTGGGGAGGTAGCGGGATTGGAACCGGGGAGCTGTTTTTT. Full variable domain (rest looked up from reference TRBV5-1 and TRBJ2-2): KAGVTQTPRYLIKTRGQQVTLSCSPISGHRSVSWYQQTPGQGLQFLFEYFSETQRNKGNFPGRFSGRQFSNSRSEMNVSTLELGDSALYLCASSWGGSGIGTGELFFGEGSRLTVL.

CDR3 sequence (DNA): TGTGCCAGCAACCCAGGACAGGGCAATCAGCCCCAGCATTTT. Residues: CASNPGQGNQPQHF. The chain employs TRBV28 and TRBJ1-5, with 7 bases aligning to TRBD1. Germline lookup yields CDR1 MDHEN and CDR2 SYDVKM. The CDR3 has 14 amino acids. Trimming cost V 7 bases and J 2 bases; bases outside gene matches: 5.

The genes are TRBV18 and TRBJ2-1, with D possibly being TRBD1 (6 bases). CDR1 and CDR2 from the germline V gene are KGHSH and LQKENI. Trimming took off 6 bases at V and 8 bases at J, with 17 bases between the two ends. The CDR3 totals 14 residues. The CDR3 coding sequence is TGTGCCAGCTCTCGTGACCAGGGGTTCGATGAGCAGTTCTTC. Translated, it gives CASSRDQGFDEQFF. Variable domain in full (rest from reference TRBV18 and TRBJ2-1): NAGVMQNPRHLVRRRGQEARLRCSPMKGHSHVYWYRQLPEEGLKFMVYLQKENIIDESGMPKERFSAEFPKEGPSILRIQQVVRGDSAAYFCASSRDQGFDEQFFGPGTRLTVL.

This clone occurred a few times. The CDR3 loop reads CASSPYIATGRSNQPQHF. The CDR3 DNA is TGCGCCAGCAGCCCTTATATAGCGACAGGGAGAAGCAATCAGCCCCAGCATTTT. The chain links TRBV4-1 to TRBJ1-5, with 7 nucleotides matching TRBD1. CDR3 length equals 18 residues. V lost 4 bases to trimming and J lost 1 base; unmatched junction nucleotides: 13. CDR1 and CDR2 (germline): MGHRA, YSYEKL.

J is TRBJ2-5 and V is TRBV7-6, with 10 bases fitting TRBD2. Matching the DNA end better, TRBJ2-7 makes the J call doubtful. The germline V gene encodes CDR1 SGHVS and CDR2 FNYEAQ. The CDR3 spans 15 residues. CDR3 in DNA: TGTGCCAGCAGCTCCCCTAGCGGGGGTACCTACGAGCAGTACTTC. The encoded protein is CASSSPSGGTYEQYF.

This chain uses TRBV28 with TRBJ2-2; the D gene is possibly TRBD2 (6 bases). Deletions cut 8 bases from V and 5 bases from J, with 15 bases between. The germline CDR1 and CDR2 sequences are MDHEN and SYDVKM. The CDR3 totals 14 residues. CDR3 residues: CASRTGVGTGELFF. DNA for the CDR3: TGTGCCAGCCGGACGGGGGTCGGGACCGGGGAGCTGTTTTTT.

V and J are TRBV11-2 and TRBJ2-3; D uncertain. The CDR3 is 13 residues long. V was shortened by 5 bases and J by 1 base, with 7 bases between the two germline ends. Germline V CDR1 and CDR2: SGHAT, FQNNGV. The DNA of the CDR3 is TGTGCCAGCAGCCCCCAGCGCACAGATACGCAGTATTTT. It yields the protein CASSPQRTDTQYF. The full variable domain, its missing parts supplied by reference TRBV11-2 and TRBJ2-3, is EAGVAQSPRYKIIEKRQSVAFWCNPISGHATLYWYQQILGQGPKLLIQFQNNGVVDDSQLPKDRFSAERLKGVDSTLKIQPAKLEDSAVYLCASSPQRTDTQYFGPGTRLTVL.

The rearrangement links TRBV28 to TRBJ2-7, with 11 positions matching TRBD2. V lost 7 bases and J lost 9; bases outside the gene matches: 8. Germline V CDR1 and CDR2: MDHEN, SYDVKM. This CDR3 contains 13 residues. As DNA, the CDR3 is TGTGCCAGCATATTAGCGGGAGGGCCGAGGCAGTACTTC. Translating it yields CASILAGGPRQYF.

The CDR3 sequence: CASSLVGGSSYNEQFF. The DNA of the CDR3 is TGTGCCAGCAGCTTGGTAGGCGGGAGCTCCTACAATGAGCAGTTCTTC. The chain has TRBV5-6 and TRBJ2-1, with 7 nucleotides matching TRBD2. Trimming at V came to 0 bases and at J to 0 bases, leaving 3 bases not matched to a gene. Germline CDR1 SGHDT, CDR2 YYEEEE. This CDR3 has 16 residues.

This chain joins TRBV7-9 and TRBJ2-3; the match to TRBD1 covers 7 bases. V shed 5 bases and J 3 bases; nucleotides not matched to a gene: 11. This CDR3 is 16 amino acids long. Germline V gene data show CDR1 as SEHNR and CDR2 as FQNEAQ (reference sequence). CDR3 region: CASSEDTTGWTDTQYF. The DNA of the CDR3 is TGTGCCAGCAGCGAAGATACGACAGGGTGGACAGATACGCAGTATTTT. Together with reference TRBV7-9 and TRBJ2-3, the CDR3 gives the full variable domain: DTGVSQNPRHKITKRGQNVTFRCDPISEHNRLYWYRQTLGQGPEFLTYFQNEAQLEKSRLLSDRFSAERPKGSFSTLEIQRTEQGDSAMYLCASSEDTTGWTDTQYFGPGTRLTVL.

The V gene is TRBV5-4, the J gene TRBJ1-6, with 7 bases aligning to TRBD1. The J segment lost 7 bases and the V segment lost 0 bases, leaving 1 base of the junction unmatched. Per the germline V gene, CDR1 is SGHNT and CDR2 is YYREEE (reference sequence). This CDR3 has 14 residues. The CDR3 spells CASSLGQGNSPLHF. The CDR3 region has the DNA TGTGCCAGCAGCTTGGGACAGGGCAATTCACCCCTCCACTTT.

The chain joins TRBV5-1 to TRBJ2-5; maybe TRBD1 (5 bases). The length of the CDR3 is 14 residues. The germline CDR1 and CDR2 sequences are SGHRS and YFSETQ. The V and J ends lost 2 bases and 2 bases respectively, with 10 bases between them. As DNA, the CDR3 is TGCGCCAGCAGCTTCTCGAGACAGCAAGAGACCCAGTACTTC. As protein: CASSFSRQQETQYF.

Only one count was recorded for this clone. The CDR3 loop reads CACRRQNEQYF. The CDR3 bases are TGTGCCTGTCGCAGACAGAACGAGCAGTACTTC. The chain uses TRBV30 and TRBJ2-7, with D perhaps TRBD1 (5 bases). Germline V lookup: CDR1 GTSNPN, CDR2 SVGIG (reference sequence). The CDR3 is 11 amino acids. Trimming stripped 6 bases from V and 5 bases from J, with 11 bases between.

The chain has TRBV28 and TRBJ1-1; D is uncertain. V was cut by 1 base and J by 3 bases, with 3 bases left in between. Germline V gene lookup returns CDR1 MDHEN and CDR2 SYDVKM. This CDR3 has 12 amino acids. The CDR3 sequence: CASSLFYTEAFF. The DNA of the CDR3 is TGTGCCAGCAGTTTATTCTACACTGAAGCTTTCTTT. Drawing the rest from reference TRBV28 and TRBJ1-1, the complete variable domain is DVKVTQSSRYLVKRTGEKVFLECVQDMDHENMFWYRQDPGLGLRLIYFSYDVKMKEKGDIPEGYSVSREKKERFSLILESASTNQTSMYLCASSLFYTEAFFGQGTRLTVV.

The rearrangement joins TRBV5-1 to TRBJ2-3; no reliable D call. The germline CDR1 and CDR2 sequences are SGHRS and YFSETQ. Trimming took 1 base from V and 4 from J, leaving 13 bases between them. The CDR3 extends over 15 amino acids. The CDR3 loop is CASSLSILEADTQYF. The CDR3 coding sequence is TGCGCCAGCAGCTTGAGTATCCTTGAGGCAGATACGCAGTATTTT. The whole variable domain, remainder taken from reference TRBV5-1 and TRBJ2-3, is KAGVTQTPRYLIKTRGQQVTLSCSPISGHRSVSWYQQTPGQGLQFLFEYFSETQRNKGNFPGRFSGRQFSNSRSEMNVSTLELGDSALYLCASSLSILEADTQYFGPGTRLTVL.

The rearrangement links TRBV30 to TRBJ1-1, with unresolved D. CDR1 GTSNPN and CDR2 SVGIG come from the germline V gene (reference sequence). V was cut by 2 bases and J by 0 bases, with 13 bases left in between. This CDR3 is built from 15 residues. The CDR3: CAWSIVFPMNTEAFF. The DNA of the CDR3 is TGTGCCTGGAGTATTGTTTTTCCCATGAACACTGAAGCTTTCTTT.

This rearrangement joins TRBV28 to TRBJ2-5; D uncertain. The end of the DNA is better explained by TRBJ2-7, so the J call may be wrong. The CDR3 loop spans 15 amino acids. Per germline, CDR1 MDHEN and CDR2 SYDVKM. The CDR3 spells CASEVGGDISYEQYF. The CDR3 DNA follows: TGTGCCAGCGAGGTGGGCGGAGACATCTCCTACGAGCAGTACTTC.

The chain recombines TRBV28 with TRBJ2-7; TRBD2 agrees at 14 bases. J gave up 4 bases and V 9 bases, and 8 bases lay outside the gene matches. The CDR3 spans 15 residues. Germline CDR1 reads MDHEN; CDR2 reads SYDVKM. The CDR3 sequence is CASGTSGSWEYEQYF. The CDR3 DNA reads TGTGCCAGTGGGACTAGCGGGAGTTGGGAGTACGAGCAGTACTTC.

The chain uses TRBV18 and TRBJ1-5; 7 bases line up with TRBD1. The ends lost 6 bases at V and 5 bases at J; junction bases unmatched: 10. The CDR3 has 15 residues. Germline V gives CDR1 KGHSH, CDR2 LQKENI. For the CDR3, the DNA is TGTGCCAGCTCGGATTTGACAGGGAGGCATCAGCCCCAGCATTTT. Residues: CASSDLTGRHQPQHF.

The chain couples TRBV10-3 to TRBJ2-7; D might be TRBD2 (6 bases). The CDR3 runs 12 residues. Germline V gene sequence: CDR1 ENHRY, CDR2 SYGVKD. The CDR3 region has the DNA TGTGCTCGGGAGACCGTCTCCTACGAGCAGTACTTC. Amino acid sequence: CARETVSYEQYF.